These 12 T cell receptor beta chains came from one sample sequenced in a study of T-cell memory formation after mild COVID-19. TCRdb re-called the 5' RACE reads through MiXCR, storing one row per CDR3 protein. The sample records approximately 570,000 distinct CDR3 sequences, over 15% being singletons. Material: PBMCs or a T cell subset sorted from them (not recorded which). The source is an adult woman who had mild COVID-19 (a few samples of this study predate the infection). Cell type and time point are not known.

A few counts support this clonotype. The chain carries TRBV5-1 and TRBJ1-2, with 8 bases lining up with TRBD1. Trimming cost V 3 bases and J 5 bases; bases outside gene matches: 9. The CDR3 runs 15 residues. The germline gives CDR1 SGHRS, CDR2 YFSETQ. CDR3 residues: CASSYLTGEAYGYTF. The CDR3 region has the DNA TGCGCCAGCAGCTACCTGACAGGGGAGGCGTATGGCTACACCTTC.

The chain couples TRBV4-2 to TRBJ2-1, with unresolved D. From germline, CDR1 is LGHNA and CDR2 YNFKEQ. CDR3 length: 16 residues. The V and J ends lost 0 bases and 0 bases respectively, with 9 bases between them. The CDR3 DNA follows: TGTGCCAGCAGCCAAGATCTGGGCGACTCCTACAATGAGCAGTTCTTC. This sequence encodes CASSQDLGDSYNEQFF.

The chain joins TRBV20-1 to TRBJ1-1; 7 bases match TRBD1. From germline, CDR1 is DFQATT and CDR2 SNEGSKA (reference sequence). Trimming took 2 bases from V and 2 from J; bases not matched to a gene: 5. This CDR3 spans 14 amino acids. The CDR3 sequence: CSARRGQANTEAFF. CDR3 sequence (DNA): TGCAGTGCTAGACGAGGACAGGCCAACACTGAAGCTTTCTTT.

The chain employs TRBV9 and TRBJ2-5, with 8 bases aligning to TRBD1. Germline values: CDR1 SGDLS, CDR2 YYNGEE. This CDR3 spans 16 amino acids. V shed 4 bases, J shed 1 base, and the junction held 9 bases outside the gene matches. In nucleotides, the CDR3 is TGTGCCAGCAGCTGGGGCGGACAGGGACGCCAAGAGACCCAGTACTTC. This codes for CASSWGGQGRQETQYF.

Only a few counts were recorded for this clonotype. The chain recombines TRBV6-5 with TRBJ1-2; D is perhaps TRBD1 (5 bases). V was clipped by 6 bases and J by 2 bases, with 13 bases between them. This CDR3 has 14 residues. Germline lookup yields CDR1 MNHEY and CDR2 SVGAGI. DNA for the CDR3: TGTGCCAGCAGCTACCGGGAGGGGAACTATGGCTACACCTTC. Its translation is CASSYREGNYGYTF.

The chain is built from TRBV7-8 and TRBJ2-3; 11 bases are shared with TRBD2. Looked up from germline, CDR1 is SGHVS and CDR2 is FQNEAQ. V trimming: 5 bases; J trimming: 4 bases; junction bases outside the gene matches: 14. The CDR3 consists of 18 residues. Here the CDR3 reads CASSVAAIAGGGADTQYF. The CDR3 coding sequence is TGTGCCAGCAGCGTCGCGGCCATAGCGGGAGGGGGAGCAGATACGCAGTATTTT.

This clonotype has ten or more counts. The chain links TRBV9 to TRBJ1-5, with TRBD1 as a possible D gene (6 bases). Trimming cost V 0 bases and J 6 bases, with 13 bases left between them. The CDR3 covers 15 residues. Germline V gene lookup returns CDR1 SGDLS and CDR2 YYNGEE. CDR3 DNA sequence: TGTGCCAGCAGCGTAGGTCCAGGGGTTAGTCAGCCCCAGCATTTT. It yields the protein CASSVGPGVSQPQHF.

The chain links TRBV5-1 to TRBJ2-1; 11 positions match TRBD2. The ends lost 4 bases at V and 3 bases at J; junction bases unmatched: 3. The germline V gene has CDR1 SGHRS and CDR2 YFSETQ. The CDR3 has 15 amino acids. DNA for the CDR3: TGCGCCAGCAGCCTACTAGCGGGGGTCTACAATGAGCAGTTCTTC. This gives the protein CASSLLAGVYNEQFF.

Written as DNA, the CDR3 is TGCGCCAGCAGCCAACAGACGGGGTGGGTTCGCAATGAGCAGTTCTTC. Its translation is CASSQQTGWVRNEQFF. The V call is TRBV4-1, the J call TRBJ2-1; weak D call: TRBD2 (5 bases). The CDR3 has 16 amino acids. CDR1 and CDR2 from the germline V gene are MGHRA and YSYEKL. Trimming removed 2 bases from V and 6 bases from J, with 17 bases in between.

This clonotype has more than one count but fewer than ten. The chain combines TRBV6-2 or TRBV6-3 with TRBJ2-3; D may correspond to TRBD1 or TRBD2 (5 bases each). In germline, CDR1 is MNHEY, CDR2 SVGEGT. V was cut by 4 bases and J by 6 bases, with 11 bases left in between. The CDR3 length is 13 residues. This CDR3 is CASSWGGFDTQYF. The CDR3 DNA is TGTGCCAGCAGTTGGGGCGGGTTCGATACGCAGTATTTT.

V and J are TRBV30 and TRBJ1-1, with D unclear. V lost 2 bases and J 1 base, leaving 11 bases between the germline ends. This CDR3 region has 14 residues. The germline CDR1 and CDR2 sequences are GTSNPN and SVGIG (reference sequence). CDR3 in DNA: TGTGCCTGGAGTCGTACGTCCCAGAACACTGAAGCTTTCTTT. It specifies CAWSRTSQNTEAFF.

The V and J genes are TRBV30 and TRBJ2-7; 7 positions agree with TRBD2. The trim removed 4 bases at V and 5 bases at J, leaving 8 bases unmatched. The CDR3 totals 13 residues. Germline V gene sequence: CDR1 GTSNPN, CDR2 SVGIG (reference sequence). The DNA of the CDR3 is TGTGCCTGGACTCGGGGGGAGGGGAACGAGCAGTACTTC. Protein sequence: CAWTRGEGNEQYF.